These 15 T cell receptor beta chains originate from one sample sequenced in a study of blood T cells in healthy people across ages. The second PCR ran about 6 to 12 cycles with a sample-barcoded 5' primer and J-beta primers. TCRdb redid the calling of the 5' RACE reads with MiXCR, one entry per CDR3 protein. The repertoire includes about 1.6 million distinct CDR3 sequences, about 32% of them detected once, and approximately 11% sits in the top ten. Sequencing used blood. These receptors all come from a woman aged 25 to 39 in good health.

This rearrangement joins TRBV20-1 to TRBJ2-2; tentatively, D is TRBD1 (5 bases). The V end was cut by 0 bases, the J end by 5 bases, with 13 bases between. CDR1 DFQATT and CDR2 SNEGSKA come from the germline V gene (reference sequence). The CDR3 loop spans 15 amino acids. As DNA, the CDR3 is TGCAGTGCTAGAGATTGGACATTAACGACCGGGGAGCTGTTTTTT. Its protein product is CSARDWTLTTGELFF.

This clonotype occurred a few times. The chain couples TRBV6-6 to TRBJ2-3; 9 nucleotides match TRBD2. The V gene's germline CDR1 is MNHNY and CDR2 SVGAGI (reference sequence). V dropped 10 bases and J dropped 4; count of bases not matched to a gene: 9. The CDR3 runs to 14 residues. The CDR3 here is CATQVAGAPDTQYF. The CDR3 DNA is TGTGCCACCCAGGTAGCGGGAGCCCCAGATACGCAGTATTTT.

For this clonotype: A read error may explain this, as a much larger clone is one base away. The J gene is TRBJ2-7, the V gene TRBV7-2; D is ambiguous. The J call is uncertain, as TRBJ2-5 better fits the DNA end. Germline CDR1 SGHTA, CDR2 FQGNSA. The CDR3 is made up of 14 amino acids. CDR3 region: CASSLGTSWGTQYF. CDR3 nucleotide sequence: TGTGCCAGCAGCTTAGGGACCTCGTGGGGGACCCAGTACTTC.

The rearrangement uses TRBV6-2 or TRBV6-3 and TRBJ2-4; the match to TRBD2 covers 7 bases. This CDR3 region has 16 residues. V gave up 2 bases and J gave up 13 bases; unmatched junction bases: 17. CDR1 and CDR2 from the germline V gene are MNHEY and SVGEGT. The CDR3 region has the DNA TGTGCCAGCAGTTACCGTCGACTAGCCGGGTTTGGTGAGCAGTACTTC. Translating it yields CASSYRRLAGFGEQYF.

The chain recombines TRBV24-1 with TRBJ2-1; 10 bases fit TRBD1. V trimming: 6 bases; J trimming: 6 bases; junction bases outside the gene matches: 10. The germline V gene has CDR1 KGHDR and CDR2 SFDVKD. The CDR3 is 16 residues long. This CDR3 reads CATSNPPGQGTNEQFF. DNA of the CDR3: TGTGCCACCAGTAATCCCCCGGGACAGGGGACCAATGAGCAGTTCTTC.

This clonotype was counted a single time. The genes are TRBV18 and TRBJ1-4; 7 bases match TRBD1. V was clipped by 4 bases and J by 7 bases; unmatched bases: 3. Per the germline V gene, CDR1 is KGHSH and CDR2 is LQKENI. The CDR3 spans 13 residues. The CDR3 loop reads CASSRGTAEKLFF. The CDR3 region has the DNA TGTGCCAGCTCACGAGGGACAGCTGAAAAACTGTTTTTT.

This clonotype was picked up a small number of times. The J gene is TRBJ2-7, the V gene TRBV5-1; D is possibly TRBD1 (6 bases). This CDR3 contains 15 residues. V was cut by 6 bases and J by 5 bases, with 21 bases left in between. Germline assignment: CDR1 SGHRS and CDR2 YFSETQ. The CDR3 DNA is TGCGCCAGCACCGACCCCGTTACAGGGTACAACGAGCAGTACTTC. It specifies CASTDPVTGYNEQYF.

The chain has TRBV7-9 and TRBJ1-5; 10 bases match TRBD1. This CDR3 is 15 amino acids long. Looked up from germline, CDR1 is SEHNR and CDR2 is FQNEAQ (reference sequence). V was pared by 6 bases and J by 3 bases, with 5 bases of the junction left unmatched. This chain's CDR3 is CASSKTGGPNQPQHF. The CDR3 DNA follows: TGTGCCAGCAGTAAGACAGGGGGCCCCAATCAGCCCCAGCATTTT. The whole variable domain, remainder taken from reference TRBV7-9 and TRBJ1-5, is DTGVSQNPRHKITKRGQNVTFRCDPISEHNRLYWYRQTLGQGPEFLTYFQNEAQLEKSRLLSDRFSAERPKGSFSTLEIQRTEQGDSAMYLCASSKTGGPNQPQHFGDGTRLSIL.

The V call is TRBV28, the J call TRBJ1-1; maybe TRBD1 (5 bases). Germline V lookup: CDR1 MDHEN, CDR2 SYDVKM. V lost 2 bases, J lost 13 bases, and 14 bases lay in between. The length of the CDR3 is 12 residues. The CDR3: CASSLLGELGFF. CDR3 bases: TGTGCCAGCAGTTTACTGGGGGAATTGGGTTTCTTT. Supplemented by reference TRBV28 and TRBJ1-1, the full variable domain reads DVKVTQSSRYLVKRTGEKVFLECVQDMDHENMFWYRQDPGLGLRLIYFSYDVKMKEKGDIPEGYSVSREKKERFSLILESASTNQTSMYLCASSLLGELGFFGQGTRLTVV.

This clonotype was observed a handful of times. This rearrangement joins TRBV6-1 to TRBJ1-2; tentative D call: TRBD1 (5 bases). Germline V gene lookup returns CDR1 MNHNS and CDR2 SASEGT. The germline V and J ends were trimmed by 8 bases and 13 bases, with 32 bases remaining between them. The CDR3 totals 16 residues. CDR3 region: CASYDRQSSQGGICTF. DNA for the CDR3: TGTGCCAGCTATGATAGACAGTCGTCCCAAGGTGGAATCTGCACCTTC.

There are a few counts of this clonotype. This chain connects TRBV7-9 to TRBJ1-5; D unresolved. CDR3 length equals 14 residues. Trimming cost V 5 bases and J 7 bases, with 15 bases left between them. Germline lookup yields CDR1 SEHNR and CDR2 FQNEAQ (reference sequence). CDR3 protein: CASSPRTTEQPQHF. The CDR3 DNA reads TGTGCCAGCAGCCCGAGGACGACCGAACAGCCCCAGCATTTT.

This clonotype was counted a few times. The rearrangement links TRBV5-1 to TRBJ2-3; a weak D match, TRBD2 (6 bases). The CDR3 runs 13 residues. The germline V gene has CDR1 SGHRS and CDR2 YFSETQ. V lost 0 bases to trimming and J lost 6 bases, with 8 bases between them. CDR3 loop: CASSLERVDTQYF. The CDR3 DNA reads as TGCGCCAGCAGCTTGGAGCGGGTGGATACGCAGTATTTT.

The rearrangement links TRBV30 to TRBJ1-2; D is perhaps TRBD1 (6 bases). V dropped 2 bases and J dropped 7 bases, with 8 bases sitting between them. The germline gives CDR1 GTSNPN, CDR2 SVGIG (reference sequence). The CDR3 covers 11 residues. CDR3 in amino acids: CAWSTGPGYTF. CDR3 nucleotides: TGTGCCTGGAGTACAGGGCCTGGCTACACCTTC.

The chain employs TRBV10-3 and TRBJ1-5, with TRBD1 matching 9 bases. This CDR3 is built from 18 residues. V gave up 6 bases and J gave up 0 bases; unmatched junction bases: 12. The germline CDR1 and CDR2 sequences are ENHRY and SYGVKD. The CDR3 DNA reads as TGTGCCATCAGCAGGGGACAGGGTGAACGGGATAGCAATCAGCCCCAGCATTTT. Translation: CAISRGQGERDSNQPQHF.

The chain uses TRBV15 and TRBJ2-3; the D gene is possibly TRBD2 (6 bases). Per germline, CDR1 LNHNV and CDR2 YYDKDF (reference sequence). The CDR3 is 17 residues long. Trimming left V 3 bases short and J 2 bases short, with 18 bases between. CDR3: CATSRELRRGITDTQYF. In DNA form, the CDR3 reads TGTGCCACCAGCAGGGAATTACGGAGGGGTATCACAGATACGCAGTATTTT.